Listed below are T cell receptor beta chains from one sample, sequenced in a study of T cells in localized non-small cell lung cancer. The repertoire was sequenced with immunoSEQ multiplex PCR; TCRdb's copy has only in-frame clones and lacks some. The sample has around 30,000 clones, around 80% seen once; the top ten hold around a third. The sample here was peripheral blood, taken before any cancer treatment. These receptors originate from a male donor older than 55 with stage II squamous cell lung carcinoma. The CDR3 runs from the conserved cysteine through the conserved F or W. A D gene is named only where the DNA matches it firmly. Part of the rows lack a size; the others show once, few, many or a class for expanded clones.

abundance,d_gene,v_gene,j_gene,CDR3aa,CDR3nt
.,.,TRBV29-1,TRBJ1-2,CSVTPGELF,TGCAGCGTCACACCGGGGGAACTCTTC
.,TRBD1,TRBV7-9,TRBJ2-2,CASSLDPGTGSLGELFF,TGTGCCAGCAGCTTAGACCCCGGGACAGGATCACTCGGGGAGCTGTTTTTT
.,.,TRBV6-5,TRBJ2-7,CASSSAGTYEQYF,TGTGCCAGCAGCTCCGCAGGGACCTACGAGCAGTACTTC
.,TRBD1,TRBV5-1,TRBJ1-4,CASSLGQGREKLFF,TGCGCCAGCAGCTTGGGACAGGGAAGGGAAAAACTGTTTTTT
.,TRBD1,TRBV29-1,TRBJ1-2,CSVETGGHYGYTF,TGCAGCGTTGAAACAGGGGGCCACTATGGCTACACCTTC
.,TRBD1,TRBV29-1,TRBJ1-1,CSVGQGESTEAFF,TGCAGCGTTGGACAGGGGGAGAGCACTGAAGCTTTCTTT
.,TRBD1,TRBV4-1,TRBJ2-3,CASSQDLAGGAGTDTQYF,TGCGCCAGCAGCCAAGATTTGGCAGGGGGCGCTGGCACAGATACGCAGTATTTT
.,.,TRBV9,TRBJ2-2,CASSISNTGELFF,TGTGCCAGCAGCATTTCCAACACCGGGGAGCTGTTTTTT
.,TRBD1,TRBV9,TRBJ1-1,CASSVTGANTEAFF,TGTGCCAGCAGCGTAACAGGGGCCAACACTGAAGCTTTCTTT
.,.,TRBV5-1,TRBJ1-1,CASSLAGDLNTEAFF,TGCGCCAGCAGCTTGGCCGGAGACCTGAACACTGAAGCTTTCTTT
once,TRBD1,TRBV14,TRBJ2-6,CASSSMDRSSGANVLTF,TGTGCCAGCAGCTCCATGGACAGGTCCTCTGGGGCCAACGTCCTGACTTTC
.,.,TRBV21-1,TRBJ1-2,CAGRQGHYGYTF,TGTGCCGGACGACAGGGGCACTATGGCTACACCTTC
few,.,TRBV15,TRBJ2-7,CATSSPGLREHEQYF,TGTGCCACCAGCAGTCCGGGACTGCGTGAGCACGAGCAGTACTTC
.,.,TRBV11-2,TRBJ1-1,CASSLTRDTEAFF,TGTGCCAGCAGCTTAACTCGGGACACTGAAGCTTTCTTT